This record covers a single T cell receptor beta chain. Alongside a J-beta primer mix, a sample-barcoded 5' primer served in a second PCR lasting about 7 to 11 cycles. TCRdb re-called the 5' RACE reads with MiXCR, one entry per CDR3 protein. The sample shows fewer than 2,000,000 distinct CDR3 sequences, about 31% of them seen only once. Germline-derived CDR1 and CDR2 are SGHAT and FQNNGV. With V trimmed by 5 bases and J by 8 bases, 11 bases remained unmatched. This CDR3 has 15 residues. The source of the sample is a study of blood T cells in healthy people across ages. The origin of this receptor is a woman in her 30s in good health. J is TRBJ2-1 and V is TRBV11-2, with TRBD2 matching over 8 bases. What was sequenced was blood. The CDR3 here is CASSPGTSGWDEQFF. In nucleotides, the CDR3 is TGTGCCAGCAGCCCCGGGACTAGTGGATGGGATGAGCAGTTCTTC.